Reported below is one T cell receptor (beta chain). The antigen remains undetermined. At one of its ends the junction is not consistent with the germline gene, which may arise from a read error. The CDR3 is 13 amino acids. From germline, CDR1 is DFQATT and CDR2 SNEGSKA (reference sequence). These data come from a study of Graves' ophthalmopathy and Graves' hyperthyroidism. Study outcomes and limitations: Most expanded thyroid clonotypes above 0.001 frequency also appeared in blood.

Beta-chain TCR CDR3 regions were amplified from RNA transcripts. HTBI primers were employed in first-round RT-PCR, then a second-round multiplex PCR followed. TCRdb used MiXCR to reprocess the multiplex PCR reads, holding one entry per CDR3 protein. The sample carries some 250,000 distinct CDR3 sequences, around 42% recorded once. The TCR originated in an adult man with Graves' ophthalmopathy. The V call is TRBV20-1, the J call TRBJ1-2; D uncertain. The sample comprised peripheral blood. Here the CDR3 reads CSARDAGSYGYTF. CDR3 DNA sequence: TGCAGTGCTCGAGACGCCGGTAGCTATGGCTACACCTTC.